These 17 T cell receptor beta chains were sequenced from one sample in a study of T cell responses to AZD1222 COVID-19 vaccine (dated by TCRdb to about 2021). The library was built by means of the immunoSEQ multiplex PCR assay. Imported from immuneACCESS, the table was reduced by TCRdb to in-frame sequences with V and J called. These copies leave out some clones; in studies compared against another copy, an unresolved V gene accounts for under half, and the cause of the remainder is not known. The table for this sample lists 150,000 to 200,000 clones; more than 75% of them were counted only once. The ten largest clones capture 25% to 30% of the sample. Interpreted using the paper, the time point label stands for: about 28 days (+/-7) after the second vaccine dose. The sequencing used peripheral blood, collected 28 days after the second AZD1222 dose. The receptors were sampled from an adult who received the AZD1222 COVID-19 vaccine.

This clone came up once. V is TRBV6-6 and J is TRBJ1-5; D uncertain. Germline V lookup: CDR1 MNHNY, CDR2 SVGAGI (reference sequence). CDR3 size: 15 residues. The V end lost 4 bases, the J end lost 3 bases, and 13 bases lay between the germline ends. CDR3 protein: CASSSKQSFNQPQHF. As DNA, the CDR3 is TGTGCCAGCAGTTCCAAACAGAGTTTCAATCAGCCCCAGCATTTT.

The count of this clone is one. The CDR3 DNA follows: TGTGCCATCAGCTCTGGCACAGATACGCAGTATTTT. It specifies CAISSGTDTQYF. The chain combines TRBV10-3 with TRBJ2-3; D not certain. Germline V gene sequence: CDR1 ENHRY, CDR2 SYGVKD. V was clipped by 6 bases and J by 1 base, with 5 bases between them. CDR3 length: 12 amino acids.

This rearrangement joins TRBV7-6 to TRBJ2-2; a weak D match, TRBD1 (6 bases). Trimming shortened V by 1 base and J by 3 bases, and 12 bases separated the two germline ends. In germline, CDR1 is SGHVS, CDR2 FNYEAQ. The CDR3 runs 16 residues. CDR3 nucleotide sequence: TGTGCCAGCAGCTTAGGAACCAGGGGCTACACCGGGGAGCTGTTTTTT. Translated: CASSLGTRGYTGELFF.

The V gene is TRBV28, the J gene TRBJ2-5, with D unclear. Between the trimmed V and J ends, which lost 6 bases and 5 bases, there was a span of 10 bases. The CDR3 covers 12 residues. Germline V gives CDR1 MDHEN, CDR2 SYDVKM. CDR3 in amino acids: CASSLPYETQYF. In DNA form, the CDR3 reads TGTGCCAGCAGCCTCCCATATGAGACCCAGTACTTC.

The chain joins TRBV9 to TRBJ2-1; possibly TRBD2 for D (6 bases). The CDR3 length is 15 residues. Per germline, CDR1 SGDLS and CDR2 YYNGEE. Trimming pared 3 bases from V and 1 base from J, leaving 11 bases between. CDR3 residues: CASSALSGSYNEQFF. The CDR3 DNA reads as TGTGCCAGCAGCGCCCTGAGCGGGTCCTACAATGAGCAGTTCTTC.

The chain joins TRBV6-5 to TRBJ2-7; D is unclear. Trimming shortened V by 5 bases and J by 5 bases, and 16 bases separated the two germline ends. The CDR3 loop spans 14 amino acids. CDR1 MNHEY and CDR2 SVGAGI come from the germline V gene. CDR3 sequence reads: CASSPVQVWHEQYF. CDR3 nucleotides: TGTGCCAGCAGTCCTGTCCAAGTTTGGCACGAGCAGTACTTC.

This sequence joins TRBV19 and TRBJ2-1; 8 bases are a match to TRBD2. V trimming: 3 bases; J trimming: 0 bases; junction bases outside the gene matches: 4. The CDR3 extends over 16 amino acids. Germline V gene sequence: CDR1 LNHDA, CDR2 SQIVND (reference sequence). CDR3 loop: CASSMLAGLSYNEQFF. The CDR3 DNA sequence: TGTGCCAGTAGTATGCTAGCGGGTCTCTCCTACAATGAGCAGTTCTTC.

V and J are TRBV10-3 and TRBJ1-2; D is unresolved. CDR3 length: 13 amino acids. The V gene's germline CDR1 is ENHRY and CDR2 SYGVKD. V shed 2 bases and J shed 8 bases, with 12 bases lying between them. The CDR3 nucleotides are TGTGCCATCAGTGAGGGCAGCGGCTGGGGCTACACCTTC. Amino acid sequence: CAISEGSGWGYTF.

In the case of this clone: A read error may account for a junction end that differs from germline. The chain uses TRBV5-6 and TRBJ2-7, with 8 bases fitting TRBD2. The CDR3 has 12 amino acids. Germline V gene lookup returns CDR1 SGHDT and CDR2 YYEEEE. CDR3 sequence reads: CASRKSQGREDF. CDR3 nucleotides: TGTGCCAGCAGGAAATCGCAGGGGCGGGAGGACTTC.

The rearrangement joins TRBV5-5 to TRBJ2-7, with 7 bases that match TRBD1. Germline CDR1 reads SGHKS; CDR2 reads YYEKEE (reference sequence). This CDR3 is built from 15 residues. V lost 4 bases and J lost 3; bases outside the gene matches: 10. The CDR3 is CASSLSDRVYYEQYF. The CDR3, as DNA: TGTGCCAGCAGCCTGTCAGACAGGGTTTACTACGAGCAGTACTTC.

V is TRBV20-1 and J is TRBJ2-1; 13 bases fit TRBD2. The CDR3 has 18 amino acids. Germline values: CDR1 DFQATT, CDR2 SNEGSKA (reference sequence). V trimming: 3 bases; J trimming: 2 bases; junction bases outside the gene matches: 10. CDR3 DNA sequence: TGCAGTGCTAGTCCACCGGGACTAGCGGGGCCTACCTACAATGAGCAGTTCTTC. It codes for CSASPPGLAGPTYNEQFF.

The rearrangement uses TRBV7-9 and TRBJ1-1; a possible D gene is TRBD1 (6 bases). Trimming took off 4 bases at V and 1 base at J, with 19 bases between the two ends. The CDR3 runs 17 residues. Germline CDR1 is SEHNR and CDR2 is FQNEAQ (reference sequence). CDR3 sequence: CASSSSWTAQRNTEAFF. The CDR3 DNA reads as TGTGCCAGCAGCTCCTCATGGACAGCCCAACGGAACACTGAAGCTTTCTTT.

This clone was seen a single time. This chain uses TRBV9 with TRBJ2-3; 13 bases are shared with TRBD2. This CDR3 contains 17 residues. The V gene's germline CDR1 is SGDLS and CDR2 YYNGEE. V dropped 4 bases and J dropped 5; count of bases not matched to a gene: 10. The CDR3: CASSPRTSGSGGDTQYF. In nucleotides, the CDR3 is TGTGCCAGCAGCCCCCGGACTAGCGGGAGTGGTGGAGATACGCAGTATTTT.

The sample holds one count of this clone. The rearrangement joins TRBV5-6 to TRBJ2-2; no definite D call. The germline V and J ends were trimmed by 0 bases and 6 bases, with 12 bases remaining between them. The CDR3 has 15 residues. Germline-derived CDR1 and CDR2 are SGHDT and YYEEEE. CDR3 bases: TGTGCCAGCAGCTTGGCTTCACTCCGGCCCGGGGAGCTGTTTTTT. It encodes CASSLASLRPGELFF.

The chain employs TRBV30 and TRBJ2-1; D is possibly TRBD1 (6 bases). Trimming cost V 4 bases and J 10 bases, with 11 bases left between them. Germline CDR1 is GTSNPN and CDR2 is SVGIG (reference sequence). The CDR3 covers 11 residues. CDR3 residues: CAWTSDREQFF. The CDR3 DNA reads TGTGCCTGGACCTCCGACAGGGAGCAGTTCTTC.

The chain couples TRBV5-1 to TRBJ1-1; TRBD1 matches 8 bases. Germline values: CDR1 SGHRS, CDR2 YFSETQ. V lost 8 bases and J lost 0; bases outside the gene matches: 12. CDR3 length equals 16 residues. CDR3 residues: CASNLRGPGVNTEAFF. The CDR3 DNA reads as TGCGCCAGTAACCTCAGGGGGCCAGGAGTGAACACTGAAGCTTTCTTT. The whole variable domain, filled in from reference TRBV5-1 and TRBJ1-1, reads KAGVTQTPRYLIKTRGQQVTLSCSPISGHRSVSWYQQTPGQGLQFLFEYFSETQRNKGNFPGRFSGRQFSNSRSEMNVSTLELGDSALYLCASNLRGPGVNTEAFFGQGTRLTVV.

This clone was seen only a few times. V is TRBV28 and J is TRBJ1-5; D gene uncertain. This CDR3 is built from 15 residues. Trimming removed 5 bases from V and 11 bases from J, with 22 bases in between. Germline CDR1 and CDR2: MDHEN and SYDVKM. CDR3 in amino acids: CASSVTSGPRRTQHF. The CDR3 region has the DNA TGTGCCAGCAGTGTAACGTCGGGCCCACGGCGGACCCAGCATTTT.